This TCR beta chain was identified in a study of blood T cells in healthy people across ages. Notes on the study in general: Older individuals had lower TCR beta diversity per million T cells (the decline was roughly linear). Strong correlation existed between TCR beta diversity and naive T cell percentage.

Combining a sample-barcoded 5' primer with a J-beta primer mix, a second PCR ran for about 6 to 12 cycles. TCRdb re-called the 5' RACE reads through MiXCR, storing one row per CDR3 protein. The profile shows approximately 670,000 distinct CDR3 sequences, roughly two fifths of them singletons. A remark on this clonotype: The antigen remains unidentified.

The TCR sequence derives from an elderly man in good health. The sequencing sample was made of blood.

Written as DNA, the CDR3 is TGTGCCAGCAGTTTTCTTGCAGCAGGAAATTCACCCCTCCACTTT. Translating it yields CASSFLAAGNSPLHF. This rearrangement joins TRBV12-3 or TRBV12-4 to TRBJ1-6; D unresolved. Trimming took off 3 bases at V and 7 bases at J, with 13 bases between the two ends. The CDR3 spans 15 residues.